This TCR beta chain came from a study of blood T cell repertoires in COVID-19 (dated by TCRdb to between 2020 and 2021). For the wider study: The collaborator samples originated in the United States, Italy and Spain and spanned the acute and convalescent phases of COVID-19. Where available, HLA class I and class II types were taken from metadata supplied by the sample provider and were not determined by assay-based typing. Samples came from the ongoing ImmuneRACE study (first 160 participants) plus 1,254 subjects from 6 global collaborators. Deeply sampled blood TCRbeta repertoires from subjects exposed to, actively infected with, or recovered from COVID-19 were included in the dataset. The repertoires were made available in a free public database intended to serve as a resource for research on the immune response to SARS-CoV-2. The prospective study material was composed of cDNA or gDNA derived from T cells, B-cell-depleted T cells, or PBMCs. Sample metadata almost always included a de-identified subject ID, COVID-19 status, age in years and sex. Overall results and qualifications from the work: The quantity of clinical and demographic metadata differed by source and by participant and was supplied without curation.

Turning to this clone: Its antigen has not been determined. Per-base quality was not reported, and no clone a single base away is much larger than it.

Reading from cysteine to phenylalanine, the CDR3 counts 15 amino acids. Left in the record is the CDR3 DNA by itself, 45 bases read in frame from the first base. Trimming accounts for 1 base at V and 6 bases at J, while the number of junction bases matched to no gene is 4. The germline V gene (reference sequence) gives CDR1 as LNHDA and CDR2 as SQIVND. Whole blood was collected in K2EDTA tubes by collaborating institutions according to the institutions' own protocols. For TCRbeta analysis, collaborator samples were shipped as frozen whole blood, as isolated PBMCs, or as DNA extracted from either sample type. The immunoSEQ Assay, a bias-controlled multiplex PCR, was used to amplify TCRbeta CDR3 regions from genomic DNA. Turning to the authors' computational methods: The number of nucleated cells in each sample was estimated from the amplification of reference gene primers within the assay. Sequence reads were collapsed and filtered to measure the absolute abundance of every unique TCRbeta CDR3 rearrangement. For each sample, productive Simpson clonality was calculated as the square root of Simpson's diversity index over productive rearrangements. TCRdb took this table from immuneACCESS and kept in-frame rearrangements with V and J called. Such tables lack part of the clones; where checked against another copy, unresolved V genes explain under half of the gap, and the rest is unexplained. V and J calls and clone size come straight from that table; D and trimming were deduced from the DNA. The sample has over 90,000 clones on record, just over 85% of them singletons. The biggest ten clones account for 3% to 3.5% of the sample.

The clonotype originates from a human donor in a cohort sampled during active COVID-19. The sample was peripheral blood. The chain links TRBV19 with TRBJ2-2, with TRBD1 matching 8 junction bases. The CDR3 is CASSIGSQGAGELFF. The nucleotide sequence is TGTGCCAGTAGTATAGGGTCACAGGGGGCCGGGGAGCTGTTTTTT.